A single sample gave rise to the 13 T cell receptor beta chains below, sequenced in a study of blood T cell repertoires in COVID-19. The protocol was immunoSEQ multiplex PCR, while the TCRdb copy is restricted to in-frame clones and leaves out a portion. The repertoire holds about 310,000 clones, approximately 86% seen once, with approximately 9% in the top ten. Sequenced: PBMCs or T cells enriched from blood (not recorded which). The receptors were sampled from a young woman who had recovered from COVID-19.

The CDR3 spells CASREPGGLYNEQFF. In DNA, the CDR3 is TGTGCCAGCAGAGAACCCGGAGGGTTGTACAATGAGCAGTTCTTC. The chain combines TRBV11-2 with TRBJ2-1; D is perhaps TRBD2 (6 bases). V was cut by 6 bases and J by 4 bases, with 16 bases left in between. This CDR3 comprises 15 residues. The germline gives CDR1 SGHAT, CDR2 FQNNGV.

The J gene is TRBJ2-7, the V gene TRBV21-1; the table's D call TRBD2 went unverified against the DNA. TRBV21-1 has pseudogene status. This CDR3 spans 19 amino acids. This CDR3 is CASSKGVTRTSGISYEQYF. CDR3 coding DNA: TGTGCCAGCAGCAAAGGGGTAACCCGGACTAGCGGGATCTCCTACGAGCAGTACTTC.

Points on this clone: Other DNA variants within this sample encode the same CDR3. The chain uses TRBV12-3 or TRBV12-4 and TRBJ2-5, with D possibly TRBD1 on 6 matching bases. The CDR3 sequence is 13 residues long. Trimming took 5 bases from V and 3 from J, leaving 10 bases between them. The CDR3 DNA is TGTGCCAGCAGTCTAGGACAGAAAGAGACCCAGTACTTC. Its protein is CASSLGQKETQYF.

The chain joins TRBV27 to TRBJ2-1, with 12 bases that match TRBD2. CDR3 length: 15 amino acids. The J segment lost 4 bases and the V segment lost 3 bases, leaving 1 base of the junction unmatched. Germline CDR1 MNHEY, CDR2 SMNVEV (reference sequence). The CDR3 bases are TGTGCCAGCAGTTTTGGGACTAGCGGGTACAATGAGCAGTTCTTC. Its protein is CASSFGTSGYNEQFF.

The chain joins TRBV24-1 to TRBJ2-3, with TRBD2 as a possible D gene (5 bases). The CDR3 is 16 residues long. V dropped 1 base and J dropped 3 bases, with 13 bases sitting between them. Germline V gene lookup returns CDR1 KGHDR and CDR2 SFDVKD. The CDR3 region is CATSDFSREGTDTQYF. In nucleotides, the CDR3 is TGTGCCACCAGTGATTTTTCGAGGGAAGGGACAGATACGCAGTATTTT.

The V gene is TRBV18, the J gene TRBJ2-7; D is perhaps TRBD1 (6 bases). CDR3 length: 13 amino acids. CDR1 and CDR2 from the germline V gene are KGHSH and LQKENI. V lost 3 bases to trimming and J lost 2 bases, with 8 bases between them. The CDR3 sequence is CASSPDSTYEQYF. The CDR3 DNA reads TGTGCCAGCTCACCGGACAGTACCTACGAGCAGTACTTC.

The chain combines TRBV7-2 with TRBJ1-2; D might be TRBD1 (5 bases). This CDR3 comprises 15 residues. The V end was cut by 1 base, the J end by 8 bases, with 17 bases between. Germline CDR1 is SGHTA and CDR2 is FQGNSA. CDR3 sequence: CASSLDRRGGGGYTF. In DNA, the CDR3 is TGTGCCAGCAGCTTAGATCGGCGTGGCGGGGGAGGCTACACCTTC.

V is TRBV18 and J is TRBJ2-7, with D possibly TRBD1 on 6 matching bases. Trimming removed 3 bases from V and 2 bases from J, with 17 bases in between. Germline lookup yields CDR1 KGHSH and CDR2 LQKENI. This CDR3 region has 16 residues. This chain's CDR3 is CASSPSDSRRTYEQYF. The CDR3 DNA reads as TGTGCCAGCTCACCCTCGGACAGTAGGAGAACCTACGAGCAGTACTTC.

This clone was found a few times. The chain has TRBV19 and TRBJ1-1; D unclear. The V end lost 3 bases, the J end lost 2 bases, and 4 bases lay between the germline ends. Germline loops: CDR1 LNHDA, CDR2 SQIVND (reference sequence). The CDR3 consists of 12 residues. As DNA, the CDR3 is TGTGCCAGTAGTATTCAAAACACTGAAGCTTTCTTT. Protein: CASSIQNTEAFF.

The CDR3 here is CASSQGGRMNTEAFF. DNA of the CDR3: TGTGCCAGCAGCCAGGGGGGTAGGATGAACACTGAAGCTTTCTTT. The rearrangement links TRBV14 to TRBJ1-1; maybe TRBD1 (5 bases). The germline V gene has CDR1 SGHDN and CDR2 FVKESK. The CDR3 covers 15 residues. V was trimmed by 3 bases and J by 0 bases, leaving 11 bases between them.

The V call is TRBV5-1, the J call TRBJ2-7; D is perhaps TRBD2 (5 bases). Germline V gene data show CDR1 as SGHRS and CDR2 as YFSETQ. This CDR3 is 13 amino acids long. V dropped 0 bases and J dropped 4 bases, with 8 bases sitting between them. CDR3 region: CASSLAGEYEQYF. CDR3 DNA: TGCGCCAGCAGCTTGGCCGGGGAGTACGAGCAGTACTTC.

The chain uses TRBV9 and TRBJ2-1; D perhaps matches TRBD2 (6 bases). V gave up 0 bases and J gave up 7 bases, with 17 bases separating them. CDR1 and CDR2 from the germline V gene are SGDLS and YYNGEE. The CDR3 is 16 amino acids. CDR3 protein: CASSVGADPGGNEQFF. The DNA for the CDR3 is TGTGCCAGCAGCGTAGGAGCGGACCCCGGAGGGAATGAGCAGTTCTTC.

This chain links TRBV5-6 with TRBJ1-5; TRBD1 agrees at 7 bases. The junction had 12 bases not matched to a gene; V was cut back by 4 bases and J by 5 bases. Germline V gives CDR1 SGHDT, CDR2 YYEEEE. CDR3 length: 16 residues. DNA for the CDR3: TGTGCCAGCAGCGCAAGGACAGGACCGCAGTATCAGCCCCAGCATTTT. This translates into CASSARTGPQYQPQHF.